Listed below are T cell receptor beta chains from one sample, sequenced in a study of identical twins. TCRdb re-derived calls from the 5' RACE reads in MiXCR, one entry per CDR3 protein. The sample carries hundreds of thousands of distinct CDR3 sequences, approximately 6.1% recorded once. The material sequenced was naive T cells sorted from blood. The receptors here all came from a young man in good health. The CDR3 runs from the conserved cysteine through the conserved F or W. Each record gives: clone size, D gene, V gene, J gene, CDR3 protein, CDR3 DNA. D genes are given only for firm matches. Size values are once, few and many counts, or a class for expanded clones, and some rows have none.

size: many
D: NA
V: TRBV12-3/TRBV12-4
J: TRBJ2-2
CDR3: CASSLSGIGTGELFF
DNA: TGTGCCAGCAGTTTGAGTGGGATTGGCACCGGGGAGCTGTTTTTT

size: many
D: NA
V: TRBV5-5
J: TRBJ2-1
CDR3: CASSLATTKSIYNEQFF
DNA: TGTGCCAGCAGCTTGGCTACTACCAAGAGCATTTACAATGAGCAGTTCTTC

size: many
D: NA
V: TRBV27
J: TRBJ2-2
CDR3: CASSFLVGENTGELFF
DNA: TGTGCCAGCAGTTTCTTGGTAGGGGAGAACACCGGGGAGCTGTTTTTT

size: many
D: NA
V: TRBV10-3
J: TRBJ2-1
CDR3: CAITTGGENEQFF
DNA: TGTGCCATCACAACGGGTGGAGAAAATGAGCAGTTCTTC

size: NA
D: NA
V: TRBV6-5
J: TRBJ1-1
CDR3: CASSYSMDGFAAFF
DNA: TGTGCCAGCAGTTACTCGATGGACGGGTTTGCAGCTTTCTTT

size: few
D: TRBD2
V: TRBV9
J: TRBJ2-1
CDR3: CASNVDGLEPESSYNEQFF
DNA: TGTGCCAGCAACGTAGACGGACTAGAACCTGAAAGCTCCTACAATGAGCAGTTCTTC

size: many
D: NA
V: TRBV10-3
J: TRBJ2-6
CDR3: CAIRDNRDYGANVLTF
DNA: TGTGCCATCAGGGATAACAGGGATTATGGGGCCAACGTCCTGACTTTC

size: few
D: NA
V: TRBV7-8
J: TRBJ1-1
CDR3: CASSVVETAKNTEAFF
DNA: TGTGCCAGCAGCGTAGTAGAGACAGCGAAAAACACTGAAGCTTTCTTT

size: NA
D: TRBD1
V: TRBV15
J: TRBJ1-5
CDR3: CATSITFDRGKDQPQHF
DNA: TGTGCCACCAGCATAACCTTCGACAGGGGCAAAGATCAGCCCCAGCATTTT

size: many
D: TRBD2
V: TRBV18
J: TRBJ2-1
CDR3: CASSPREVREEQFF
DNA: TGTGCCAGCTCACCAAGGGAGGTGCGGGAGGAGCAGTTCTTC

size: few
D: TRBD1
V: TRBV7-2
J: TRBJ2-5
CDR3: CASSFTRGQGQETQYF
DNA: TGTGCCAGCAGCTTTACGCGGGGACAGGGTCAAGAGACCCAGTACTTC